This TCR beta chain stems from a study of blood T cell repertoires in COVID-19. Researchers sorted participants into cohorts using their self-reported clinical history. Trimming stripped 3 bases from V and 12 bases from J, with 20 bases between. Germline V gene data show CDR1 as LGHDT and CDR2 as YNNKEL (reference sequence). This CDR3 has 15 residues. Method: immunoSEQ multiplex PCR; TCRdb's copy keeps in-frame clones and lacks some. The repertoire has roughly 130,000 clones, approximately 86% of them found once; the top ten carry around 2.3%. The sample was PBMCs or T cells enriched from blood (not recorded which). The chain is built from TRBV3-1 (or the pseudogene TRBV3-2) and TRBJ1-4; TRBD1 might be the D (5 bases). The clonotype comes from a woman in her 50s who had recovered from COVID-19. CDR3 loop: CASSHSRALSLELFF. The CDR3 coding sequence is TGTGCCAGCAGCCACTCCAGGGCGCTGTCGCTAGAACTGTTTTTT.